This entry lists 3 T cell receptor beta chains sequenced from one sample in a study of T-cell reconstitution after alpha-beta-depleted transplantation in children. Researchers prepared the TCRbeta library using unique molecular identifiers, the study reports. TCRdb redid the calling of the PCR reads with MiXCR, one entry per CDR3 protein. The data contain around 800,000 distinct CDR3 sequences, less than 20% of them singletons. The starting material was PBMCs, mostly from graft donor cells, obtained 360 days after TCRalphabeta/CD19-depleted stem cell transplant. All receptors derive from a male patient aged 5 to 17 who had a stem cell transplant for acute lymphoblastic leukemia, so the T cells may come from the graft donor.

This clonotype was counted ten times or more. This chain links TRBV6-1 with TRBJ2-7; D not certain. The V gene's germline CDR1 is MNHNS and CDR2 SASEGT. Trimming removed 6 bases from V and 1 base from J, with 10 bases in between. The CDR3 is made up of 13 amino acids. CDR3 amino acids: CASRPVGSYEQYF. CDR3 nucleotides: TGTGCCAGCAGGCCCGTGGGATCCTACGAGCAGTACTTC.

In its sample, this clonotype was seen a few times. The CDR3 loop reads CASSQRQGSGNQPQHF. The CDR3 bases are TGTGCCAGCTCACAAAGACAGGGTTCGGGCAATCAGCCCCAGCATTTT. The chain couples TRBV18 to TRBJ1-5; 7 nucleotides agree with TRBD1. Unmatched junction bases numbered 8, after V lost 4 bases and J lost 2 bases. The CDR3 is 16 residues long. Germline V gene data show CDR1 as KGHSH and CDR2 as LQKENI.

This clonotype was seen just once. V and J are TRBV3-1 and TRBJ2-3; a weak D match, TRBD2 (6 bases). This CDR3 comprises 15 residues. V was cut by 8 bases and J by 4 bases, with 19 bases left in between. Per germline, CDR1 LGHDT and CDR2 YNNKEL (reference sequence). The CDR3: CASPGPAGTPDTQYF. The DNA for the CDR3 is TGTGCCAGCCCGGGGCCTGCGGGAACGCCAGATACGCAGTATTTT.